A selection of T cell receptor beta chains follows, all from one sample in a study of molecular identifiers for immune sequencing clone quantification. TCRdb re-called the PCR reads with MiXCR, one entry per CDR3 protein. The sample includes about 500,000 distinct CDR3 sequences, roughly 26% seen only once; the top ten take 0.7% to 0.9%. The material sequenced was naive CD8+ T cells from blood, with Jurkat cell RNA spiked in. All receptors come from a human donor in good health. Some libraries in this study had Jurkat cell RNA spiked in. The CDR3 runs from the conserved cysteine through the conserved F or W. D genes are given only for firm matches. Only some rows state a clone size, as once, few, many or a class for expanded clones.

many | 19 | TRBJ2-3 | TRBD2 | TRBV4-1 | CASSQEIAGGRTFLDTQYF | TGCGCCAGCAGCCAAGAAATAGCGGGGGGGCGGACCTTTTTGGATACGCAGTATTTT
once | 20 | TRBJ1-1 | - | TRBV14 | CASTIAGVGIIRSRNTEAFF | TGTGCCAGCACCATTGCTGGAGTCGGGATTATCAGGAGTAGAAACACTGAAGCTTTCTTT
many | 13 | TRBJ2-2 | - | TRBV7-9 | CASSPFNTGELFF | TGTGCCAGCAGCCCCTTCAACACCGGGGAGCTGTTTTTT
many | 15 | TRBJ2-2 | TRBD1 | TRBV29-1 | CSVEGRDRGRAKLFF | TGCAGCGTTGAAGGCCGGGACAGGGGGAGGGCCAAGCTGTTTTTT
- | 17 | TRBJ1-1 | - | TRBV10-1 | CASSESPSKPMNTEAFF | TGCGCCAGCAGTGAGAGTCCCTCTAAGCCCATGAACACTGAAGCTTTCTTT
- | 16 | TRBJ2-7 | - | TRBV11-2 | CASSIEVGYSLAEQYF | TGTGCCAGCAGCATAGAGGTGGGCTACAGCTTAGCTGAGCAGTACTTC
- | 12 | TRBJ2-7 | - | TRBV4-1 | CASSQDFTEQYF | TGCGCCAGCAGCCAAGACTTTACCGAGCAGTACTTC
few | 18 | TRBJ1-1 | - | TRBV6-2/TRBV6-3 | CASSYERKVGVMNTEAFF | TGTGCCAGCAGTTACGAGCGTAAGGTGGGGGTCATGAACACTGAAGCTTTCTTT
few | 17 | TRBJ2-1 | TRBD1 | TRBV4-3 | CASSQQLTGQGNNEQFF | TGCGCCAGCAGCCAGCAACTGACGGGACAGGGCAACAATGAGCAGTTCTTC
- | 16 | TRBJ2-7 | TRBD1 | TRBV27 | CASSLGDRGSIYEQYF | TGTGCCAGCAGTTTAGGAGACAGGGGGTCAATCTACGAGCAGTACTTC
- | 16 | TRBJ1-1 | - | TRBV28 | CASSLFREAASTEAFF | TGTGCCAGCAGTTTATTCCGAGAGGCGGCGTCGACTGAAGCTTTCTTT
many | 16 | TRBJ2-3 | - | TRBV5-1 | CASSLDWGGGSDTQYF | TGCGCCAGCAGCTTGGATTGGGGGGGCGGCTCAGATACGCAGTATTTT
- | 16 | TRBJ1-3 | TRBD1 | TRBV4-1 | CACSQGGGFSGNTIYF | TGCGCCTGCAGCCAAGGGGGCGGCTTCTCTGGAAACACCATATATTTT
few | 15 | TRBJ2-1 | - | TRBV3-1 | CASSQGRTSYNEQFF | TGTGCCAGCAGCCAAGGCCGGACTTCCTACAATGAGCAGTTCTTC
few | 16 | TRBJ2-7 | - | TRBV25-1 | CASSDFLGASFGEQYF | TGTGCCAGCAGTGACTTCTTGGGGGCGAGTTTTGGGGAGCAGTACTTC
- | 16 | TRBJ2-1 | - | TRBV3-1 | CASSQEGGGPYNEQFF | TGTGCCAGCAGCCAAGAAGGAGGGGGCCCCTACAATGAGCAGTTCTTC
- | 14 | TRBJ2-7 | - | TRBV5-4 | CASSLEGAPYEQYF | TGTGCCAGCAGCTTGGAGGGAGCCCCCTACGAGCAGTACTTC
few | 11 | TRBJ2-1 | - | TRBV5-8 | CASSLGVEQFF | TGTGCCAGCAGCTTGGGGGTTGAGCAGTTCTTC
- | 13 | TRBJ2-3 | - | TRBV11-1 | CASRSLYGGTQYF | TGTGCCAGCAGATCCCTTTACGGAGGTACGCAGTATTTT
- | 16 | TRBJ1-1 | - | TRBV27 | CASSEVVVRPNTEAFF | TGTGCCAGCAGTGAAGTGGTGGTCAGACCTAACACTGAAGCTTTCTTT
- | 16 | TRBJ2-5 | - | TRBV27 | CASSLSYPTAQETQYF | TGTGCCAGCAGTTTATCATACCCGACAGCGCAAGAGACCCAGTACTTC
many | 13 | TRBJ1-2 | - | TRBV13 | CASSWTENYGYTF | TGTGCCAGCAGCTGGACAGAGAACTATGGCTACACCTTC
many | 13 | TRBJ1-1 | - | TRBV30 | CAWGDGMNTEAFF | TGTGCCTGGGGGGACGGCATGAACACTGAAGCTTTCTTT
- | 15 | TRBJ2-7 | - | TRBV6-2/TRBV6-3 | CASSYSVDSPYEQYF | TGTGCCAGCAGTTACTCTGTCGACAGCCCCTACGAGCAGTACTTC
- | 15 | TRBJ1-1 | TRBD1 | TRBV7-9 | CASSFLGTANTEAFF | TGTGCCAGCAGCTTTCTAGGGACAGCGAACACTGAAGCTTTCTTT
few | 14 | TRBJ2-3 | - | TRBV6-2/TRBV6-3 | CASSSTTGTDTQYF | TGTGCCAGCAGTTCCACGACAGGCACAGATACGCAGTATTTT
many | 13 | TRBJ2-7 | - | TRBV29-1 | CSAGGGTLYEQYF | TGCAGCGCCGGTGGGGGTACACTCTACGAGCAGTACTTC
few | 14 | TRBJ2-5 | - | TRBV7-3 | CASSPHEVGETQYF | TGTGCCAGCAGCCCGCATGAGGTTGGAGAGACCCAGTACTTC
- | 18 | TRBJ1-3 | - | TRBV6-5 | CASSYRDPGGTSGNTIYF | TGTGCCAGCAGTTACCGGGATCCCGGGGGGACCTCTGGAAACACCATATATTTT
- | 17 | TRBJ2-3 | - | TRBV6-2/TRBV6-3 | CASSYDAGTDHTDTQYF | TGTGCCAGCAGTTACGACGCAGGAACAGACCACACAGATACGCAGTATTTT
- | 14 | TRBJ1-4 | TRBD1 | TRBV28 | CASSHRGLIEKLFF | TGTGCCAGCAGTCACAGGGGGCTTATTGAAAAACTGTTTTTT
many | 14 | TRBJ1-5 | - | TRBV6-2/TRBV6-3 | CASSLGPGKWPQHF | TGTGCCAGCAGTTTAGGGCCAGGGAAGTGGCCCCAGCATTTT
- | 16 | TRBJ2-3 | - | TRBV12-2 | CASRPTSGRGTDTQYF | TGTGCAAGTCGCCCGACTAGCGGGAGGGGCACAGATACGCAGTATTTT
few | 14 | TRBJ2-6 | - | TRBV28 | CASSYRDKSNVLTF | TGTGCCAGCAGTTACCGGGACAAGAGCAACGTCCTGACTTTC
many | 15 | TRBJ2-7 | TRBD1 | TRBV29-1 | CSVEWAVQGEYEQYF | TGCAGCGTTGAATGGGCGGTGCAGGGGGAGTACGAGCAGTACTTC
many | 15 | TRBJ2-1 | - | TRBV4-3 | CASSQVVYPGNEQFF | TGCGCCAGCAGCCAAGTGGTCTACCCGGGGAATGAGCAGTTCTTC
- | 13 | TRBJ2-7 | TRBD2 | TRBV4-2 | CASSHPTSGEQYF | TGTGCCAGCAGCCACCCGACTAGCGGCGAGCAGTACTTC
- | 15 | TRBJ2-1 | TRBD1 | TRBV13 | CASSPRTGGYNEQFF | TGTGCCAGCAGCCCCCGGACAGGGGGTTACAATGAGCAGTTCTTC
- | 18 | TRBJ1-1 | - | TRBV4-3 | CASSQEAGRWSANTEAFF | TGCGCCAGCAGCCAAGAGGCAGGCAGATGGTCGGCGAATACTGAAGCTTTCTTT
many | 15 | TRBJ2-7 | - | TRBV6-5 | CASSYSSSRSYEQYF | TGTGCCAGCAGTTACTCGAGTAGCCGGTCCTACGAGCAGTACTTC
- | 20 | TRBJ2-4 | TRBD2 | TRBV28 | CASSPQFGTSGGAPKNTQYF | TGTGCCAGCAGTCCTCAGTTCGGGACTAGCGGGGGGGCCCCCAAAAACACTCAGTACTTC
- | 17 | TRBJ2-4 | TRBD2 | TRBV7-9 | CASSDHSGVDSKNIQYF | TGTGCCAGCAGCGACCATAGCGGGGTGGACTCCAAAAACATTCAGTACTTC
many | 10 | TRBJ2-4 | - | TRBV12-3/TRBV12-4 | CASGDSIQYF | TGTGCCAGCGGTGATAGCATTCAGTACTTC
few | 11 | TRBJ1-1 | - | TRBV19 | CGTGVNTEAFF | TGTGGTACAGGCGTGAACACTGAAGCTTTCTTT
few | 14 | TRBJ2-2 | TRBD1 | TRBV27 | CASSIRQGFGELFF | TGTGCCAGCAGTATACGACAGGGGTTCGGGGAGCTGTTTTTT
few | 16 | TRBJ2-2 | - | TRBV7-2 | CASSLSQGRNTGELFF | TGTGCCAGCAGCTTATCACAGGGCCGGAACACCGGGGAGCTGTTTTTT
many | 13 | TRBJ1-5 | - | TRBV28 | CASSGRGAQPQHF | TGTGCCAGCAGTGGGAGAGGAGCGCAGCCCCAGCATTTT
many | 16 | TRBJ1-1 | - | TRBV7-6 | CASSLEPGRLNTEAFF | TGTGCCAGCAGCTTAGAACCGGGACGCTTGAACACTGAAGCTTTCTTT
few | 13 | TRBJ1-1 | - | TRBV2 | CASVELRSTEAFF | TGTGCCAGCGTCGAACTTAGAAGTACTGAAGCTTTCTTT